This is a list of T cell receptor beta chains from one sample in a study of shared clonotypes between healthy human individuals. Sequencing used immunoSEQ multiplex PCR; TCRdb keeps in-frame clones, though not all of them. The sample consists of roughly 2.5 million clones, just over 90% of them appearing once. The sequenced sample was naive CD4+ T cells sorted from blood. These receptors came from a man between 18 and 35 years old in good health. Each CDR3 is given with its conserved first and last residue. The D gene is left open where the match is weak. For some rows the clone size is stated as once, few or many, or as a class when expanded; others skip it.

len,v_gene,abundance,d_gene,j_gene,CDR3aa,CDR3nt
17,TRBV6-1,.,.,TRBJ2-1,CASSESRLTGYTTRQFF,TGTGCCAGCAGTGAGAGCCGACTTACAGGGTACACCACACGGCAGTTCTTC
14,TRBV6-5,.,.,TRBJ1-3,CASSYQAAGNTIYF,TGTGCCAGCAGTTACCAGGCAGCCGGAAACACCATATATTTT
16,TRBV4-2,.,.,TRBJ1-6,CASSQAVGLENSPLHF,TGTGCCAGCAGCCAAGCAGTGGGTCTGGAAAATTCACCCCTCCACTTT
13,TRBV5-1,.,.,TRBJ2-7,CASSSPGANEQYF,TGCGCCAGCAGTTCTCCGGGGGCGAATGAGCAGTACTTC
14,TRBV15,once,TRBD1,TRBJ1-4,CATSNFATGGKLFF,TGTGCCACCAGCAACTTCGCGACAGGGGGAAAACTGTTTTTT
16,TRBV4-1,.,.,TRBJ1-4,CASSQELAGTNEKLFF,TGCGCCAGCAGCCAAGAGTTGGCAGGGACGAATGAAAAACTGTTTTTT
16,TRBV7-9,.,TRBD2,TRBJ2-7,CASSPKTSGSSYEQYF,TGTGCCAGCAGCCCCAAGACTAGCGGAAGCTCCTACGAGCAGTACTTC
14,TRBV18,.,TRBD1,TRBJ1-1,CASSRDRGNTEAFF,TGTGCCAGCTCACGGGACAGGGGGAACACTGAAGCTTTCTTT
15,TRBV2,.,.,TRBJ1-4,CASSNQGMTNEKLFF,TGTGCCAGCAGTAATCAAGGGATGACTAATGAAAAACTGTTTTTT
17,TRBV4-1,.,.,TRBJ2-3,CASSQDSASQYTDTQYF,TGCGCCAGCAGCCAAGATTCGGCGAGTCAGTACACAGATACGCAGTATTTT
16,TRBV10-1,.,.,TRBJ1-1,CASSESRRGARGEAFF,TGCGCCAGCAGTGAGTCGCGGCGGGGGGCCAGGGGTGAAGCTTTCTTT
15,TRBV11-2,.,.,TRBJ1-3,CASSLFKVTGNTIYF,TGTGCCAGCAGCTTATTTAAGGTGACTGGAAACACCATATATTTT
14,TRBV5-1,few,TRBD1,TRBJ1-2,CASSWTETGQGYTF,TGCGCCAGCAGCTGGACCGAGACAGGGCAAGGCTACACCTTC
13,TRBV5-8,.,.,TRBJ2-7,CASSLSWGYEQYF,TGTGCCAGCAGCTTGAGTTGGGGTTACGAGCAGTACTTC
16,TRBV6-1,.,.,TRBJ1-3,CASSVKSRDSGNTIYF,TGTGCCAGCAGTGTGAAGAGCAGGGACTCTGGAAACACCATATATTTT
15,TRBV7-3,.,.,TRBJ2-2,CASSSGTPNTGELFF,TGTGCCAGCAGCTCCGGGACACCGAACACCGGGGAGCTGTTTTTT
13,TRBV5-1,.,.,TRBJ1-1,CASSLETDTEAFF,TGCGCCAGCAGCTTGGAGACAGACACTGAAGCTTTCTTT
14,TRBV7-2,.,TRBD2,TRBJ2-1,CASSLAGGGNEQFF,TGTGCCAGCAGCCTAGCGGGCGGGGGCAATGAGCAGTTCTTC
19,TRBV28,.,TRBD1,TRBJ1-6,CASSPQDRGYSSYNSPLHF,TGTGCCAGCAGTCCCCAGGACAGGGGATACAGCTCCTATAATTCACCCCTCCACTTT
18,TRBV7-9,.,.,TRBJ2-2,CASSLGADTRMNTGELFF,TGTGCCAGCAGCTTAGGGGCGGACACCCGAATGAACACCGGGGAGCTGTTTTTT
13,TRBV29-1,few,.,TRBJ1-4,CSVLAGAGEKLFF,TGCAGCGTCCTAGCAGGGGCAGGCGAAAAACTGTTTTTT
12,TRBV6-1,.,.,TRBJ1-2,CASSEVLNGYTF,TGTGCCAGCAGTGAGGTTTTGAATGGCTACACCTTC
14,TRBV4-2,.,TRBD1,TRBJ1-2,CASSQPQGEGGYTF,TGTGCCAGCAGCCAACCACAGGGGGAAGGAGGCTACACCTTC
16,TRBV19,.,TRBD1,TRBJ1-5,CASSILGQGFNQPQHF,TGTGCCAGTAGTATCCTAGGACAGGGTTTCAATCAGCCCCAGCATTTT
15,TRBV6-6,.,TRBD2,TRBJ2-3,CASTEGGLGADTQYF,TGTGCCAGCACCGAAGGTGGACTAGGTGCAGATACGCAGTATTTT
14,TRBV19,.,TRBD1,TRBJ2-3,CASRDRGLTDTQYF,TGTGCCAGTAGAGACAGGGGGCTGACAGATACGCAGTATTTT
16,TRBV6-6,once,.,TRBJ2-7,CASSLTGQRGINEQYF,TGTGCCAGCAGCCTAACAGGGCAGAGAGGGATCAACGAGCAGTACTTC
14,TRBV7-6,.,.,TRBJ2-3,CASSFPGDTDTQYF,TGTGCCAGCAGCTTTCCAGGGGACACAGATACGCAGTATTTT
15,TRBV18,.,.,TRBJ1-3,CASSPRRGSGNTIYF,TGTGCCAGCTCACCCCGCCGAGGCTCTGGAAACACCATATATTTT
15,TRBV18,few,TRBD1,TRBJ1-4,CASSPDRALNEKLFF,TGTGCCAGCTCTCCTGACAGGGCCCTTAATGAAAAACTGTTTTTT
15,TRBV4-1,.,.,TRBJ2-5,CASRRAQTSRETQYF,TGCGCCAGCAGACGGGCACAGACCTCCCGGGAGACCCAGTACTTC
15,TRBV5-1,once,.,TRBJ2-1,CASSLESSSYNEQFF,TGCGCCAGCAGCTTGGAGTCTAGCTCCTACAATGAGCAGTTCTTC
14,TRBV28,.,.,TRBJ2-7,CASSLAGPTYPQYF,TGTGCCAGCAGTTTAGCGGGACCGACCTATCCCCAGTACTTC
14,TRBV29-1,.,TRBD1,TRBJ1-2,CSVEPPGGTYGYTF,TGCAGCGTTGAACCTCCAGGGGGCACCTATGGCTACACCTTC
15,TRBV2,.,TRBD1,TRBJ2-1,CASNRGGTGLNEQFF,TGTGCCAGCAATCGGGGCGGGACAGGGCTTAATGAGCAGTTCTTC